This TCR beta chain was found in a study of cytomegalovirus exposure and HLA in healthy donors. Study observations and caveats: A later analysis revealed that TCR association rates differed between HLA loci, peaking at DRB1 and bottoming out at HLA-C.

This CDR3 comprises 15 residues. Germline lookup yields CDR1 SGHRS and CDR2 YFSETQ. Trimming cost V 0 bases and J 3 bases, with 13 bases left between them. The study ran its PCR with 60 Vbeta and 13 Jbeta primers. Produced via immunoSEQ multiplex PCR; TCRdb's table is partial and in-frame only. Of 90,000 to 95,000 clones in the sample, around 80% were seen once. Remarks on this clone: Its specificity is unknown.

This chain joins TRBV5-1 and TRBJ2-7, with unresolved D. The specimen was PBMCs. This clonotype was sampled from a man aged 18 to 30 in good health and CMV-seronegative. Here the CDR3 DNA reads TGCGCCAGCAGCTTGGACTCCTCAATTTTCTACGAGCAGTACTTC. Protein: CASSLDSSIFYEQYF. Together with reference TRBV5-1 and TRBJ2-7, the CDR3 gives the full variable domain: KAGVTQTPRYLIKTRGQQVTLSCSPISGHRSVSWYQQTPGQGLQFLFEYFSETQRNKGNFPGRFSGRQFSNSRSEMNVSTLELGDSALYLCASSLDSSIFYEQYFGPGTRLTVT.